The clone carrying this T cell receptor (beta chain) has a handful of counts. Its antigen is unidentified. Germline V gene lookup returns CDR1 SGHRS and CDR2 YFSETQ. Trimming at V came to 4 bases and at J to 5 bases, leaving 12 bases not matched to a gene. CDR3 size: 15 residues. Here immunoSEQ multiplex PCR was the method, and the copy in TCRdb shows in-frame clones only, minus some. Of 4,900 or so clones listed, around 68% are singletons. Every patient experienced relapse after autologous stem cell transplantation, and brentuximab vedotin exposure varied. The study recorded best responses of complete response, partial response or progressive disease. The data stem from a study of PD-1 blockade in classical Hodgkin lymphoma. Study-level information: Nivolumab was administered to patients intravenously at 3 mg/kg every 2 weeks. Study conclusions and caveats: What caused the repertoire differences, perhaps disease activity or prior therapy, remains undefined. Complete responders started with a diversity level that resembled newly diagnosed patients at baseline.

The rearrangement uses TRBV5-1 and TRBJ2-7; 7 bases are shared with TRBD1. Sequences were derived from peripheral blood mononuclear cells (PBMCs), sampled at baseline. This sequence was found in a human donor with classical Hodgkin lymphoma. The CDR3 region is CASSTRQGLRHEQYF. As DNA, the CDR3 is TGCGCCAGCAGCACTCGACAGGGCCTTAGGCACGAGCAGTACTTC.